This T cell receptor (beta chain) emerged from a study of PD-1 blockade in classical Hodgkin lymphoma. Findings and caveats of the study: Before treatment, TCR diversity in newly diagnosed patients was reportedly lower than in healthy donors. Reasons behind the repertoire differences stay unclear, perhaps disease activity or earlier therapy. Patients newly diagnosed and complete responders had comparable baseline diversity.

Germline V gene data show CDR1 as SGHRS and CDR2 as YFSETQ. V lost 0 bases and J lost 2, with 12 bases in between. The CDR3 is 17 amino acids. Time point of the sample: cycle 4 day 1 (C4D1), after less than seven weeks of nivolumab. Autologous stem cell transplantation was followed by relapse in every patient, and brentuximab vedotin exposure varied. Using immunoSEQ multiplex PCR, the repertoire was profiled, and TCRdb retains in-frame clones only, with some absent. The table records roughly 60,000 clones, just over 90% of them present only once. As concerns this clone: The antigen remains unidentified.

The material was peripheral blood mononuclear cells (PBMCs), obtained before the fourth cycle of nivolumab. This clonotype originated in a human donor with classical Hodgkin lymphoma. V usage is TRBV5-1 and J usage is TRBJ1-6; a weak D match, TRBD1 (5 bases). The CDR3 here is CASSLAAVGAYNSPLHF. For the CDR3, the DNA is TGCGCCAGCAGCTTGGCTGCAGTGGGGGCCTATAATTCACCCCTCCACTTT. The full variable domain, in which reference TRBV5-1 and TRBJ1-6 provide the parts outside the CDR3, is KAGVTQTPRYLIKTRGQQVTLSCSPISGHRSVSWYQQTPGQGLQFLFEYFSETQRNKGNFPGRFSGRQFSNSRSEMNVSTLELGDSALYLCASSLAAVGAYNSPLHFGNGTRLTVT.